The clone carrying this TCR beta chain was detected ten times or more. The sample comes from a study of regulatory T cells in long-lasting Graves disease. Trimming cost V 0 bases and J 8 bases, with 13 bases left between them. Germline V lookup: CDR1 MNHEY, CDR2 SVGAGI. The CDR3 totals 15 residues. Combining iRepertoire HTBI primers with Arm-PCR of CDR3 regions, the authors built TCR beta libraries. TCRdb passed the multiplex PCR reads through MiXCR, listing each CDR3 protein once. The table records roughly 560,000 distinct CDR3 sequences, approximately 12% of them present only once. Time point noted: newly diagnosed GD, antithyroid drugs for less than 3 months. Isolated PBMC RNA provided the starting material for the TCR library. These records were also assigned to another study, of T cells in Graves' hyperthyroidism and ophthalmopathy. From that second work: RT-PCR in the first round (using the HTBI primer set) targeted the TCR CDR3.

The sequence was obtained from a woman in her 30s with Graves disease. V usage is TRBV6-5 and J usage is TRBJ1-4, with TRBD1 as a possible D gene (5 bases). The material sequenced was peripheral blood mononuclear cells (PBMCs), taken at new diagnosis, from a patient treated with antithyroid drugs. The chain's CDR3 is CASSYSPQGREKLFF. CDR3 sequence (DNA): TGTGCCAGCAGTTACTCGCCCCAGGGTAGGGAAAAACTGTTTTTT.